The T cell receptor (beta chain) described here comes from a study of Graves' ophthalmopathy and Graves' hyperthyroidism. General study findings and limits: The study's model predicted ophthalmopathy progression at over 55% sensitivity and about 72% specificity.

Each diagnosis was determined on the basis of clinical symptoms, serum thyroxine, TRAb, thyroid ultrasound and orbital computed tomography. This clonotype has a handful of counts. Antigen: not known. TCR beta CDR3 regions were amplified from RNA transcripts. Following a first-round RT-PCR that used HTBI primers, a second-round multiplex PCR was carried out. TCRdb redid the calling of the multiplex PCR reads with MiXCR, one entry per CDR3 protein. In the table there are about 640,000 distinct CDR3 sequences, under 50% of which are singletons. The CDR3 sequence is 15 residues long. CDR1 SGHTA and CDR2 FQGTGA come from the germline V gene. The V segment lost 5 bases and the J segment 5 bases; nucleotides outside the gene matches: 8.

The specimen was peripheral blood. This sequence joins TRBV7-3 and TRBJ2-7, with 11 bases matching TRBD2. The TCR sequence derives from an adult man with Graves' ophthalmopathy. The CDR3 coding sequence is TGTGCCAGCAGCAACACCCGACTAGCGGGAAACGAGCAGTACTTC. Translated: CASSNTRLAGNEQYF.